Below, 10 T cell receptor beta chains from the same sample are listed, as sequenced in a study of T-cell memory formation after mild COVID-19 (dated by TCRdb to the early 2020s). The library relied on 5' RACE. The instrument was an Illumina NovaSeq 6000. The public sequencing data were trimmed at Q25 with fastp and processed into clonotypes with MiXCR by TCRdb, which kept only in-frame beta chains. One record per CDR3 amino acid sequence lists the most common genes and DNA. In all, the sample holds 75,000 to 95,000 distinct CDR3 sequences, and 10% to 15% of those were seen once. Jointly, the top ten make up about 29% of the sample. The sequencing sample was made of PBMCs or a T cell subset sorted from them (not recorded which). The receptor source for this set is an adult woman who had mild COVID-19 (a few samples of this study predate the infection). The sample titles of this study are shuffled in the database, so cell type and time point are left out; the donor was told from shared clones.

This sequence joins TRBV7-9 and TRBJ2-5; D unclear. CDR3 length equals 14 residues. Trimming pared 5 bases from V and 5 bases from J, leaving 15 bases between. Per the germline V gene, CDR1 is SEHNR and CDR2 is FQNEAQ (reference sequence). The CDR3 bases are TGTGCCAGCAGCCCTAGAGATAGTCCCGAGACCCAGTACTTC. Its protein is CASSPRDSPETQYF. The full variable domain, with the rest looked up from reference TRBV7-9 and TRBJ2-5, is DTGVSQNPRHKITKRGQNVTFRCDPISEHNRLYWYRQTLGQGPEFLTYFQNEAQLEKSRLLSDRFSAERPKGSFSTLEIQRTEQGDSAMYLCASSPRDSPETQYFGPGTRLLVL.

The J gene is TRBJ2-3, the V gene TRBV4-1; 8 bases line up with TRBD1. Germline values: CDR1 MGHRA, CDR2 YSYEKL. V dropped 1 base and J dropped 2; count of bases not matched to a gene: 2. The CDR3 sequence is 15 residues long. CDR3 sequence: CASSQGTGYTDTQYF. Here the CDR3 DNA reads TGCGCCAGCAGCCAAGGGACAGGGTACACAGATACGCAGTATTTT.

This clonotype was counted at least ten times. This chain connects TRBV9 to TRBJ2-7; tentatively, D is TRBD1 or TRBD2 (6 bases each). The V end lost 3 bases, the J end lost 4 bases, and 14 bases lay between the germline ends. The CDR3 runs to 14 residues. Germline V gene sequence: CDR1 SGDLS, CDR2 YYNGEE. CDR3 sequence reads: CASSGGTSNYEQYF. CDR3 coding DNA: TGTGCCAGCAGCGGCGGGACAAGTAATTACGAGCAGTACTTC.

This chain links TRBV7-2 with TRBJ2-7; D might be TRBD2 (6 bases). Germline V CDR1 and CDR2: SGHTA, FQGNSA. This CDR3 contains 16 residues. V lost 2 bases and J 0 bases, leaving 14 bases between the germline ends. The CDR3 sequence is CASSLYLAPSSYEQYF. Here the CDR3 DNA reads TGTGCCAGCAGCTTATACCTAGCGCCGAGCTCCTACGAGCAGTACTTC.

The table lists this clonotype with a few counts. J is TRBJ1-4 and V is TRBV24-1; 7 positions agree with TRBD1. This CDR3 region has 13 residues. The V and J ends lost 2 bases and 10 bases, in that order; junction bases with no gene match: 3. Germline V lookup: CDR1 KGHDR, CDR2 SFDVKD. CDR3 sequence (DNA): TGTGCCACCAGTGATTCGACAGGGCGAAAACTGTTTTTT. Translation gives CATSDSTGRKLFF.

The sample holds many counts of this clonotype. The chain couples TRBV7-9 to TRBJ2-7; the match to TRBD1 covers 7 bases. The CDR3 totals 15 residues. Germline values: CDR1 SEHNR, CDR2 FQNEAQ (reference sequence). Trimming took 5 bases from V and 7 from J; bases not matched to a gene: 14. CDR3 sequence reads: CASSNGPGQLEEQYF. For the CDR3, the DNA is TGTGCCAGCAGCAACGGACCGGGACAGCTTGAGGAGCAGTACTTC.

This clonotype came up a few times. The chain recombines TRBV5-5 with TRBJ1-1; D is perhaps TRBD1 (5 bases). The CDR3 is 13 amino acids. V was trimmed by 6 bases and J by 1 base, leaving 10 bases between them. Germline V lookup: CDR1 SGHKS, CDR2 YYEKEE (reference sequence). The CDR3, as DNA: TGTGCCAGCACCGGAGGGGCGAACACTGAAGCTTTCTTT. Translating gives CASTGGANTEAFF.

V and J are TRBV9 and TRBJ2-1; 11 bases match TRBD1. J gave up 8 bases and V 3 bases, and 7 bases lay outside the gene matches. The CDR3 contains 15 residues. The germline gives CDR1 SGDLS, CDR2 YYNGEE. CDR3 sequence reads: CASSDRDRGFHEQFF. CDR3 nucleotide sequence: TGTGCCAGCAGCGACCGGGACAGGGGGTTTCATGAGCAGTTCTTC.

A word on this clonotype: One end of the junction varies from germline; a read error may be responsible. V is TRBV24-1 and J is TRBJ2-7; tentative D call: TRBD2 (7 bases). The length of the CDR3 is 10 residues. Germline CDR1 is KGHDR and CDR2 is SFDVKD. The CDR3 nucleotides read TGTGCCACCAGTGACGAGGGAGGGGGGTTC. It yields the protein CATSDEGGGF.

This clonotype appeared a few times. The V call is TRBV3-1, the J call TRBJ2-3; D possibly corresponds to TRBD2 (6 bases). V lost 1 base and J lost 3, with 20 bases in between. CDR3 length: 18 amino acids. CDR1 and CDR2 from the germline V gene are LGHDT and YNNKEL (reference sequence). CDR3 bases: TGTGCCAGCAGCCAAGGAAGCATTCTGGCGGGGAATACAGATACGCAGTATTTT. Translated: CASSQGSILAGNTDTQYF.